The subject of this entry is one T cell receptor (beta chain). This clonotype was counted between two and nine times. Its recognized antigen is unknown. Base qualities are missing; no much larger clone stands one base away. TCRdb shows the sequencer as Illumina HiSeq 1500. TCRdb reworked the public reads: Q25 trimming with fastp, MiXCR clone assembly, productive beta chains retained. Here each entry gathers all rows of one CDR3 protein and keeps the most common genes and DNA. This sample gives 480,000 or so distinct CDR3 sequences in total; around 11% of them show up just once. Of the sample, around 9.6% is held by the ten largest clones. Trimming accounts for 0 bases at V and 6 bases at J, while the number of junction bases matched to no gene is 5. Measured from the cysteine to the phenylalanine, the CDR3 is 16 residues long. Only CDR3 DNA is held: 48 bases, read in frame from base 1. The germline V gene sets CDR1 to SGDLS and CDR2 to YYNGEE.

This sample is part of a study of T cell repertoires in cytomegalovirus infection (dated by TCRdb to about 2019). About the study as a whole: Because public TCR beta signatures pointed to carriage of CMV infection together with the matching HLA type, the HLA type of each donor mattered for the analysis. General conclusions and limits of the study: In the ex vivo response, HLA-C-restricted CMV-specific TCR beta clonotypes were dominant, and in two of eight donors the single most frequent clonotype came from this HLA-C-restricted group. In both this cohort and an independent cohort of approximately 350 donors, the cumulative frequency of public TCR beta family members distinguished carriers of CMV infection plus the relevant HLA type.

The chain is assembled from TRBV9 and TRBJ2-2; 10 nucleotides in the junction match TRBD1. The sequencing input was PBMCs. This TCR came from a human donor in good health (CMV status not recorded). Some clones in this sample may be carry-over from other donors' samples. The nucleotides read TGTGCCAGCAGCGTAGAGGACAGGGGGTATGCCGGGGAGCTGTTTTTT. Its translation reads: CASSVEDRGYAGELFF.